These 3 T cell receptor beta chains were all obtained from the same sample, sequenced in a study of cytomegalovirus exposure and HLA in healthy donors. Primers for the PCR totalled 60 Vbeta and 13 Jbeta. Sequenced by immunoSEQ multiplex PCR; TCRdb stores in-frame clones only, minus some. The sample lists 150,000 to 200,000 clones, around 85% occurring once. The sample comprised PBMCs. The receptors derive from a man aged 18-30 years in good health and CMV-seronegative.

This clone was observed a few times. The chain recombines TRBV18 with TRBJ1-4; the D is unclear. V was trimmed by 2 bases and J by 2 bases, leaving 9 bases between them. CDR3 length equals 15 residues. CDR1 is KGHSH and CDR2 is LQKENI in the germline V gene. Here the CDR3 DNA reads TGTGCCAGCTCACCAGGCCTACAGACTAATGAAAAACTGTTTTTT. Protein product: CASSPGLQTNEKLFF. Drawing the rest from reference TRBV18 and TRBJ1-4, the complete variable domain is NAGVMQNPRHLVRRRGQEARLRCSPMKGHSHVYWYRQLPEEGLKFMVYLQKENIIDESGMPKERFSAEFPKEGPSILRIQQVVRGDSAAYFCASSPGLQTNEKLFFGSGTQLSVL.

The chain carries TRBV30 and TRBJ2-5, with a weak D call TRBD2 (6 bases). The CDR3 extends over 11 amino acids. Trimming removed 4 bases from V and 5 bases from J, with 8 bases in between. CDR1 is GTSNPN, CDR2 SVGIG, per germline (reference sequence). CDR3: CAWTGRETQYF. CDR3 DNA: TGTGCCTGGACAGGGAGGGAGACCCAGTACTTC.

A few counts support this clone. The V and J genes are TRBV4-3 and TRBJ2-7, with TRBD2 matching 7 bases. Unmatched junction bases numbered 7, after V lost 4 bases and J lost 4 bases. The CDR3 contains 14 residues. CDR1 is LGHNA, CDR2 YSLEER, per germline. The CDR3 region is CASSPTSNRYEQYF. Written as DNA, the CDR3 is TGCGCCAGCAGCCCGACTAGCAATCGGTACGAGCAGTACTTC.